This T cell receptor (beta chain) was retrieved from a study of blood T cell repertoires in COVID-19. CDR1 and CDR2 (germline): SGHKS, YYEKEE (reference sequence). This CDR3 region has 14 residues. Trimming took 4 bases from V and 2 from J, leaving 12 bases between them. Original processing methods: Estimated nucleated cell counts came from reference gene primer amplification. TCRdb keeps only in-frame clones here, not all; method: immunoSEQ multiplex PCR. That table furnishes V, J and clone size, whereas the DNA furnished D and trimming. The sample holds about 340,000 clones, over 70% seen once. This TCR was sampled from a man aged 25-40 years with active or convalescent COVID-19. This chain uses TRBV5-5 with TRBJ1-1; D may be TRBD1 (6 bases). Sample: peripheral blood. The CDR3: CASSHWTANTEAFF. In DNA form, the CDR3 reads TGTGCCAGCAGCCATTGGACAGCCAACACTGAAGCTTTCTTT.